Listed here are 3 T cell receptor beta chains from one sample, sequenced in a study of blood T cell repertoires in COVID-19. Repertoires were generated with immunoSEQ multiplex PCR, while TCRdb's copy carries only in-frame clones and drops some. The sample includes approximately 100,000 clones, roughly nine tenths of them seen just once. Sequenced: peripheral blood. The receptors were gathered from a woman at least 80 years old with acute or convalescent COVID-19.

The V call is TRBV18, the J call TRBJ2-1; D is unresolved. The CDR3 runs 13 residues. The germline V and J ends were trimmed by 5 bases and 6 bases, with 11 bases remaining between them. The V gene's germline CDR1 is KGHSH and CDR2 LQKENI. In nucleotides, the CDR3 is TGTGCCAGCTCATCGAGACTGGGCAATGAGCAGTTCTTC. Its protein is CASSSRLGNEQFF. Full variable domain (rest looked up from reference TRBV18 and TRBJ2-1): NAGVMQNPRHLVRRRGQEARLRCSPMKGHSHVYWYRQLPEEGLKFMVYLQKENIIDESGMPKERFSAEFPKEGPSILRIQQVVRGDSAAYFCASSSRLGNEQFFGPGTRLTVL.

In its sample, this clone was seen once. The J gene is TRBJ2-5, the V gene TRBV2; 15 bases line up with TRBD2. Trimming took 1 base from V and 4 from J; bases not matched to a gene: 1. CDR1 is SNHLY, CDR2 FYNNEI, per germline. The CDR3 loop spans 16 amino acids. The CDR3 sequence: CASSEGTSGGVETQYF. The DNA for the CDR3 is TGTGCCAGCAGTGAAGGGACTAGCGGGGGGGTAGAGACCCAGTACTTC. The full variable domain, completed using reference TRBV2 and TRBJ2-5, is EPEVTQTPSHQVTQMGQEVILRCVPISNHLYFYWYRQILGQKVEFLVSFYNNEISEKSEIFDDQFSVERPDGSNFTLKIRSTKLEDSAMYFCASSEGTSGGVETQYFGPGTRLLVL.

The J gene is TRBJ2-4, the V gene TRBV10-1, with 7 bases lining up with TRBD2. This CDR3 is built from 16 residues. V lost 0 bases to trimming and J lost 0 bases; unmatched junction nucleotides: 2. Germline CDR1 WNHNN, CDR2 SYGVQD (reference sequence). The CDR3 region is CASSESGGLAKNIQYF. CDR3 sequence (DNA): TGCGCCAGCAGTGAGTCGGGGGGGTTAGCCAAAAACATTCAGTACTTC.